The subject of this entry is one T cell receptor (beta chain). No cognate antigen has been identified for it. It has no much larger one-base neighbor in the sample; base qualities were not kept. This specimen comes from a study of blood T cell repertoires in COVID-19 (dated by TCRdb to the early 2020s). With respect to the entire study: The collaborator samples originated in the United States, Italy and Spain and spanned the acute and convalescent phases of COVID-19. The material from the prospective study consisted of cDNA or gDNA derived from T cells, B-cell-depleted T cells, or PBMCs. The dataset comprised deeply sampled blood TCRbeta repertoires from subjects exposed to, actively infected with, or recovered from COVID-19. A freely available public database, intended as a resource for researchers studying the immune response to SARS-CoV-2, is where the repertoires were released. The samples were drawn from the first 160 participants of the ongoing ImmuneRACE study and from 1,254 subjects provided by 6 global collaborators. The sample metadata nearly always contained a de-identified subject ID, COVID-19 status, age in years and sex. Where HLA class I and class II types were available, the types were taken from metadata supplied by the sample provider, not from assay-based typing. General study outcomes and caveats: Clinical and demographic metadata were provided uncurated, with the amount varying by source and participant.

TCRbeta CDR3 regions were amplified from genomic DNA by means of the immunoSEQ Assay, a bias-controlled multiplex PCR. In the paper's pipeline: Within the assay, amplification of reference gene primers was used to estimate how many nucleated cells each sample contained. Sequence reads were collapsed and filtered to measure the absolute abundance of every unique TCRbeta CDR3 rearrangement. For each sample, productive Simpson clonality was calculated by taking the square root of Simpson's diversity index across productive rearrangements. Here the immuneACCESS table is served through TCRdb, limited to in-frame sequences with V and J called. Missing clones are a known gap in these copies; in checked studies unresolved V genes cover under half, and the rest lacks a known reason. D and trimming come from the DNA, and the V and J calls and clone size come from that table. Within this sample are 100,000 to 150,000 clones, with about 85% of them counted one time only. Roughly a quarter of the sample is taken by the ten largest.

Whole blood was collected in K2EDTA tubes by collaborating institutions according to the institutions' own protocols. For TCRbeta analysis, collaborators shipped samples as frozen whole blood, isolated PBMCs, or DNA extracted from either of those sample types. From cysteine to phenylalanine, the CDR3 is 13 amino acids long. The kept DNA is CDR3 alone, 39 bases in frame from the first base. The germline V gene specifies SGHTA as CDR1 and FQGNSA as CDR2. V is cut by 4 bases and J by 2 bases, and the space between the germline ends is 8 bases. The sequencing sample was made of peripheral blood. Here the chain combines TRBV7-2 and TRBJ1-2; no D segment can be confidently identified. The TCR sequence derives from a woman of 80 years or more with acute or convalescent COVID-19. The CDR3 reads as follows: CASSSAGNYGYTF. The nucleotide sequence is TGTGCCAGCAGCTCCGCCGGGAACTATGGCTACACCTTC.